A single sample is the source of the 22 T cell receptor beta chains below, sequenced in a study of identical twins. TCRdb ran MiXCR on the 5' RACE reads and lists one entry per CDR3 protein. The table lists 700,000 or so distinct CDR3 sequences, roughly 8% of them singletons, with 0.98% in the top ten. This same sample was also taken into another study, of yellow fever vaccine responses in identical twins.

The material sequenced was PBMCs. The receptor set was obtained from a woman aged 18-29 years in good health.

The table lists this clonotype with a few counts. CDR3 residues: CASSSQGRETEAFF. The CDR3 coding sequence is TGTGCCAGCAGCTCTCAGGGGCGCGAAACTGAAGCTTTCTTT. V gene TRBV5-6 combines with J gene TRBJ1-1; possible D gene TRBD1, 6 bases. The CDR3 is made up of 14 amino acids. V lost 3 bases and J 5 bases, leaving 14 bases between the germline ends. Germline V CDR1 and CDR2: SGHDT, YYEEEE.

DNA of the CDR3: TGTGCCTGGAAAGGGCCCCACGCCTACGAGCAGTACTTC. It specifies CAWKGPHAYEQYF. The chain is built from TRBV30 and TRBJ2-7; D not resolved. The germline V gene encodes CDR1 GTSNPN and CDR2 SVGIG (reference sequence). The V gene lost 4 bases and the J gene lost 2 bases, with 12 bases spanning the gap. CDR3 length: 13 residues.

The gene calls are TRBV10-3 and TRBJ2-5, with D possibly being TRBD2 (6 bases). This CDR3 has 14 amino acids. Trimming removed 6 bases at V and 1 base at J, with 12 bases between. Germline lookup yields CDR1 ENHRY and CDR2 SYGVKD. CDR3: CAISDFGGQETQYF. The CDR3, as DNA: TGTGCCATCAGCGATTTCGGGGGCCAAGAGACCCAGTACTTC.

This clonotype came up many times. The chain has TRBV6-1 and TRBJ2-3; TRBD2 matches 13 bases. CDR3 length: 16 residues. V shed 8 bases, J shed 1 base, and the junction held 6 bases outside the gene matches. Germline V gives CDR1 MNHNS, CDR2 SASEGT. The CDR3 here is CASRTSGSIGTDTQYF. The CDR3 DNA sequence: TGTGCCAGCCGGACTAGCGGGAGCATTGGCACAGATACGCAGTATTTT.

The chain couples TRBV27 to TRBJ2-1; TRBD2 matches 9 bases. The CDR3 spans 17 residues. Germline CDR1 reads MNHEY; CDR2 reads SMNVEV (reference sequence). The V gene end was trimmed by 7 bases and the J gene end by 6 bases; junction bases not matched to a gene: 16. The CDR3, as DNA: TGTGCCAGCAAGTTAGGGGCTAGCGGGATGGTAGTCAATGAGCAGTTCTTC. Protein: CASKLGASGMVVNEQFF.

This clonotype showed up many times. This chain joins TRBV12-3 or TRBV12-4 and TRBJ2-1; D may be TRBD2 (6 bases). The CDR3 loop spans 14 amino acids. Trimming shortened V by 1 base and J by 8 bases, and 12 bases separated the two germline ends. CDR3 coding DNA: TGTGCCAGCAGTTTAGGGTGGGGGGAAGATGAGCAGTTCTTC. Its protein is CASSLGWGEDEQFF.

This clonotype was picked up many times. The CDR3 here is CAIPSTLNRGRAYGYTF. As DNA, the CDR3 is TGTGCCATCCCATCTACCCTAAACAGGGGTAGGGCCTATGGCTACACCTTC. V and J are TRBV10-3 and TRBJ1-2, with 7 bases identical to TRBD1. V lost 8 bases and J lost 4; bases outside the gene matches: 19. The CDR3 spans 17 residues. The germline V gene encodes CDR1 ENHRY and CDR2 SYGVKD.

The chain employs TRBV11-1 and TRBJ2-1; 9 nucleotides line up with TRBD2. Losses at the gene ends were 5 bases for V and 1 base for J; bases not matched to a gene: 18. This CDR3 contains 20 residues. The germline V gene has CDR1 SGHAT and CDR2 FQDESV (reference sequence). The CDR3 coding sequence is TGTGCCAGCAGCCACGATGGCGGGAGGGCCACCTTATTGTCCTACAATGAGCAGTTCTTC. It codes for CASSHDGGRATLLSYNEQFF.

This clonotype turned up a few times. V is TRBV28 and J is TRBJ2-7; D gene uncertain. Trimming removed 0 bases at V and 7 bases at J, with 19 bases between. The CDR3 runs to 16 residues. Germline V CDR1 and CDR2: MDHEN, SYDVKM. CDR3 loop: CASSLWSGVGLGEQYF. CDR3 DNA: TGTGCCAGCAGTTTATGGTCGGGTGTTGGGCTGGGGGAGCAGTACTTC.

This chain joins TRBV10-3 and TRBJ2-3; 9 nucleotides match TRBD1. The germline gives CDR1 ENHRY, CDR2 SYGVKD. Trimming removed 6 bases from V and 3 bases from J; junction bases left unmatched: 4. CDR3 length: 14 residues. The CDR3 nucleotides read TGTGCCATCAGACGGACAGGGGTTACAGATACGCAGTATTTT. This sequence encodes CAIRRTGVTDTQYF.

The V gene is TRBV24-1, the J gene TRBJ2-2, with D possibly matching TRBD1 (5 bases). Per germline, CDR1 KGHDR and CDR2 SFDVKD. The ends were cut back, 6 bases at V and 2 bases at J, with 12 bases in the middle. The CDR3 spans 15 residues. This CDR3 is CATSSRTINTGELFF. In DNA, the CDR3 is TGTGCCACCAGTTCGCGGACAATAAACACCGGGGAGCTGTTTTTT.

This clonotype has just a few counts. The V call is TRBV28, the J call TRBJ2-7; tentatively, D is TRBD1 or TRBD2 (5 bases each). V lost 5 bases and J lost 0, with 20 bases in between. Germline V gene lookup returns CDR1 MDHEN and CDR2 SYDVKM. The CDR3 is 17 amino acids. The CDR3 sequence: CASSLPLGELSSYEQYF. The DNA of the CDR3 is TGTGCCAGCAGTCTGCCACTGGGGGAGCTAAGCTCCTACGAGCAGTACTTC. The variable domain in full, with the rest retrieved from reference TRBV28 and TRBJ2-7, is DVKVTQSSRYLVKRTGEKVFLECVQDMDHENMFWYRQDPGLGLRLIYFSYDVKMKEKGDIPEGYSVSREKKERFSLILESASTNQTSMYLCASSLPLGELSSYEQYFGPGTRLTVT.

This clonotype was seen only a few times. The chain is built from TRBV5-1 and TRBJ2-7, with a tentative D call TRBD1 (5 bases). Trimming shortened V by 4 bases and J by 3 bases, and 11 bases separated the two germline ends. Germline lookup yields CDR1 SGHRS and CDR2 YFSETQ. The CDR3 runs to 13 residues. The CDR3 bases are TGCGCCAGCAGCCTACCACAGGACTACGAGCAGTACTTC. Its protein product is CASSLPQDYEQYF.

The chain employs TRBV15 and TRBJ1-1, with 8 bases aligning to TRBD1. This CDR3 comprises 16 residues. The V gene end was trimmed by 1 base and the J gene end by 3 bases; junction bases not matched to a gene: 7. The germline V gene has CDR1 LNHNV and CDR2 YYDKDF (reference sequence). The CDR3 loop reads CATSRGGTGPHTEAFF. The CDR3 bases are TGTGCCACCAGCAGAGGGGGGACAGGACCACACACTGAAGCTTTCTTT.

The rearrangement links TRBV7-9 to TRBJ2-7; D is ambiguous. The CDR3 length is 12 residues. V was cut by 5 bases and J by 4 bases, with 9 bases left in between. Germline V gives CDR1 SEHNR, CDR2 FQNEAQ (reference sequence). CDR3 coding DNA: TGTGCCAGCAGCGTAACAGTGTACGAGCAGTACTTC. This translates into CASSVTVYEQYF.

This clonotype was recorded many times. The chain employs TRBV5-6 and TRBJ2-1, with 10 bases fitting TRBD2. CDR3 length equals 17 residues. V lost 0 bases and J lost 8; bases outside the gene matches: 11. Germline loops: CDR1 SGHDT, CDR2 YYEEEE. CDR3 amino acids: CASSLGLAAGGGDEQFF. For the CDR3, the DNA is TGTGCCAGCAGCTTGGGGCTAGCAGCGGGAGGGGGCGATGAGCAGTTCTTC.

This clonotype was detected a few times. The V and J genes are TRBV3-1 and TRBJ2-1, with 9 bases identical to TRBD2. The trim removed 2 bases at V and 4 bases at J, leaving 3 bases unmatched. This CDR3 is built from 15 residues. Germline V gene sequence: CDR1 LGHDT, CDR2 YNNKEL (reference sequence). CDR3 coding DNA: TGTGCCAGCAGCCAAAGGCGGGGGGGATACAATGAGCAGTTCTTC. Its protein product is CASSQRRGGYNEQFF.

The chain recombines TRBV30 with TRBJ2-5, with D hard to call. Germline lookup yields CDR1 GTSNPN and CDR2 SVGIG (reference sequence). This CDR3 contains 13 residues. Deletions cut 1 base from V and 5 bases from J, with 11 bases between. The CDR3 here is CAWSESRLETQYF. CDR3 coding DNA: TGTGCCTGGAGTGAGAGCAGGTTGGAGACCCAGTACTTC.

This clonotype has just one count. A single base separates this from a much larger clone, so it may be a read error. The gene calls are TRBV3-1 and TRBJ2-5, with TRBD2 matching 11 bases. Germline V gene sequence: CDR1 LGHDT, CDR2 YNNKEL (reference sequence). The CDR3 extends over 18 amino acids. CDR3 sequence: CACSQDRTSGSPGKTQYF. CDR3 bases: TGTGCCTGCAGCCAAGATCGGACTAGCGGGTCCCCGGGAAAGACCCAGTACTTC.

Only a few counts were recorded for this clonotype. The chain uses TRBV3-2 and TRBJ2-7. TRBV3-2 is listed as a pseudogene. The CDR3 sequence is 17 residues long. CDR3 sequence reads: CASSQDPRQTRSYEQYF. The DNA for the CDR3 is TGTGCCTCCAGCCAAGATCCGCGGCAGACCCGCTCCTACGAGCAGTACTTC.

This chain connects TRBV4-3 to TRBJ2-5; weak D call: TRBD2 (5 bases). The V gene's germline CDR1 is LGHNA and CDR2 YSLEER. V shed 1 base and J shed 3 bases, with 12 bases lying between them. The CDR3 loop spans 15 amino acids. The CDR3 sequence is CASSQGAVGKETQYF. CDR3 in DNA: TGCGCCAGCAGCCAAGGAGCCGTCGGGAAAGAGACCCAGTACTTC.

This clonotype has at least ten counts. The V gene is TRBV28, the J gene TRBJ2-7; D perhaps matches TRBD2 (7 bases). This CDR3 contains 14 residues. Germline-derived CDR1 and CDR2 are MDHEN and SYDVKM. The ends were cut back, 6 bases at V and 0 bases at J, with 12 bases in the middle. The CDR3 DNA reads as TGTGCCAGCAGCGTGGGGGGGCCCTCCTACGAGCAGTACTTC. Its translation is CASSVGGPSYEQYF.